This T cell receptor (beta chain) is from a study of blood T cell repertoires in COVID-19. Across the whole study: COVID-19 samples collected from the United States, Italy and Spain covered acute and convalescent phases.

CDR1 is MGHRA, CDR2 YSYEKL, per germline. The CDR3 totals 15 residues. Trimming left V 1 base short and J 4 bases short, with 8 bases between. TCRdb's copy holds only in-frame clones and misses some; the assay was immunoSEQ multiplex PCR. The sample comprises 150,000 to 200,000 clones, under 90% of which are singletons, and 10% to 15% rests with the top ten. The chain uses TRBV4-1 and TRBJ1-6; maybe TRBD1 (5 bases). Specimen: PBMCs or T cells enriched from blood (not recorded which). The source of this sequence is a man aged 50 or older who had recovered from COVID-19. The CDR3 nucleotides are TGCGCCAGCAGCCAAGGGGGGGGATATAATTCACCCCTCCACTTT. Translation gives CASSQGGGYNSPLHF.